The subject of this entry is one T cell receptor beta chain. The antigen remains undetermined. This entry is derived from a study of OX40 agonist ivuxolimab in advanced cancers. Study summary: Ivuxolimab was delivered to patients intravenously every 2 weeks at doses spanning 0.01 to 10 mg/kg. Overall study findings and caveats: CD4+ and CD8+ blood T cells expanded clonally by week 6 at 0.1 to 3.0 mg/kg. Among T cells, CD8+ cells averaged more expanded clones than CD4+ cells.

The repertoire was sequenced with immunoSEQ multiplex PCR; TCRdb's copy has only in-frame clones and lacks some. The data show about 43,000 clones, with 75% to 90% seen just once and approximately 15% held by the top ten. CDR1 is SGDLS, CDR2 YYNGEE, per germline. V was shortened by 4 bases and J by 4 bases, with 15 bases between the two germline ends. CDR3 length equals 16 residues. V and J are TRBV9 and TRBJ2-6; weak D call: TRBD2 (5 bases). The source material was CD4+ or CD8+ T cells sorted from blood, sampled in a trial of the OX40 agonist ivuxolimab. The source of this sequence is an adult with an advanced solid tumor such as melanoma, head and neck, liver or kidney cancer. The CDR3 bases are TGTGCCAGCAGCATAGCGACCGTTGGGGGGGCCAACGTCCTGACTTTC. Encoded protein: CASSIATVGGANVLTF. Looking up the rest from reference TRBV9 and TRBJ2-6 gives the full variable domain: DSGVTQTPKHLITATGQRVTLRCSPRSGDLSVYWYQQSLDQGLQFLIQYYNGEERAKGNILERFSAQQFPDLHSELNLSSLELGDSALYFCASSIATVGGANVLTFGAGSRLTVL.